The 29 T cell receptor beta chains given below trace back to one sample, sequenced in a study of blood T cell repertoires in COVID-19. TCRdb keeps only in-frame clones here, not all; method: immunoSEQ multiplex PCR. The sample yields approximately 250,000 clones, 70% to 85% seen once. Sequencing input: PBMCs or T cells enriched from blood (not recorded which). Source of these receptors: a man aged 35 to 55 who had recovered from COVID-19.

The chain uses TRBV2 and TRBJ2-5; 8 bases agree with TRBD1. This CDR3 spans 14 amino acids. Germline V gene sequence: CDR1 SNHLY, CDR2 FYNNEI. V was pared by 5 bases and J by 2 bases, with 4 bases of the junction left unmatched. The CDR3 here is CASSTGTGQETQYF. The DNA of the CDR3 is TGTGCCAGCAGTACCGGGACAGGACAAGAGACCCAGTACTTC.

The chain recombines TRBV7-8 with TRBJ1-2, with 7 bases identical to TRBD1. V was pared by 5 bases and J by 8 bases, with 11 bases of the junction left unmatched. There are 14 residues in the CDR3. Germline CDR1 reads SGHVS; CDR2 reads FQNEAQ. In DNA, the CDR3 is TGTGCCAGCAGCATCAACGCCCAGGGGGGCGGCTACACCTTC. Amino acids: CASSINAQGGGYTF.

The CDR3 loop reads CASSPYTGTSGVHEQYF. The CDR3 nucleotides read TGTGCCAGCTCACCTTATACCGGGACTAGCGGGGTCCACGAGCAGTACTTC. The chain is built from TRBV18 and TRBJ2-7; TRBD2 matches at 13 bases. V was pared by 3 bases and J by 5 bases, with 10 bases of the junction left unmatched. Germline lookup yields CDR1 KGHSH and CDR2 LQKENI. This CDR3 has 17 amino acids.

V and J are TRBV2 and TRBJ1-2; the D gene is possibly TRBD1 (6 bases). CDR1 is SNHLY and CDR2 is FYNNEI in the germline V gene. CDR3 size: 11 residues. Trimming took off 7 bases at V and 4 bases at J, with 7 bases between the two ends. CDR3 sequence: CASIRGYGYTF. For the CDR3, the DNA is TGTGCCAGCATCAGGGGCTATGGCTACACCTTC.

The V call is TRBV28, the J call TRBJ1-1, with TRBD1 matching 8 bases. This CDR3 has 14 residues. J gave up 5 bases and V 4 bases, and 6 bases lay outside the gene matches. Per germline, CDR1 MDHEN and CDR2 SYDVKM. In DNA, the CDR3 is TGTGCCAGCAGTTCGACAGGGGCGGTGACTGAAGCTTTCTTT. As protein: CASSSTGAVTEAFF. Full variable domain (rest looked up from reference TRBV28 and TRBJ1-1): DVKVTQSSRYLVKRTGEKVFLECVQDMDHENMFWYRQDPGLGLRLIYFSYDVKMKEKGDIPEGYSVSREKKERFSLILESASTNQTSMYLCASSSTGAVTEAFFGQGTRLTVV.

The rearrangement links TRBV27 to TRBJ2-3; a possible D gene is TRBD1 (5 bases). V was clipped by 5 bases and J by 3 bases, with 15 bases between them. Germline loops: CDR1 MNHEY, CDR2 SMNVEV (reference sequence). This CDR3 is 15 amino acids long. As DNA, the CDR3 is TGTGCCAGCAGTCCCGGTTGGGGCCGTACAGATACGCAGTATTTT. Protein: CASSPGWGRTDTQYF.

This chain connects TRBV5-1 to TRBJ2-5; weak D call: TRBD2 (7 bases). Germline V gene sequence: CDR1 SGHRS, CDR2 YFSETQ. V shed 0 bases and J shed 7 bases, with 10 bases lying between them. The CDR3 runs to 13 residues. This chain's CDR3 is CASSLEGGGTQYF. The CDR3 nucleotides read TGCGCCAGCAGCTTGGAAGGGGGGGGGACCCAGTACTTC.

V is TRBV9 and J is TRBJ2-2, with a tentative D call TRBD2 (5 bases). The V gene lost 4 bases and the J gene lost 1 base, with 11 bases spanning the gap. There are 15 residues in the CDR3. From germline, CDR1 is SGDLS and CDR2 YYNGEE. In nucleotides, the CDR3 is TGTGCCAGCAGCCCTCGAGGAGGGAACACCGGGGAGCTGTTTTTT. It codes for CASSPRGGNTGELFF.

V gene TRBV7-3 combines with J gene TRBJ1-3, with 7 bases aligning to TRBD1. This CDR3 comprises 15 residues. Germline CDR1 is SGHTA and CDR2 is FQGTGA. V lost 5 bases to trimming and J lost 4 bases; unmatched junction nucleotides: 8. Here the CDR3 DNA reads TGTGCCAGCAGCGATTCCGACAGGGAAGGAAACACCATATATTTT. Its translation is CASSDSDREGNTIYF.

In DNA form, the CDR3 reads TGTGCCAGCAGTTACTCACAAGCGGGGGGCACAGATACGCAGTATTTT. It codes for CASSYSQAGGTDTQYF. The chain has TRBV6-5 and TRBJ2-3; 8 bases are a match to TRBD2. J gave up 1 base and V 0 bases, and 3 bases lay outside the gene matches. The CDR3 extends over 16 amino acids. The germline CDR1 and CDR2 sequences are MNHEY and SVGAGI.

To note about this clone: An end of the junction does not agree with germline; a read error may underlie this. The chain recombines TRBV4-2 with TRBJ1-4, with D maybe TRBD1 (6 bases). The germline V gene has CDR1 LGHNA and CDR2 YNFKEQ. There are 15 residues in the CDR3. Written as DNA, the CDR3 is TGTGCCAGCAGCCAAGCCCCCTCAACAGGGACCCCTTTCAATTTT. Protein product: CASSQAPSTGTPFNF.

This clone came up a few times. As DNA, the CDR3 is TGTGCCAGCAGCGCCCAACAGGGGTTGGGCGCTTTCTTT. It yields the protein CASSAQQGLGAFF. This chain connects TRBV7-3 to TRBJ1-1, with 7 positions matching TRBD1. V shed 5 bases, J shed 11 bases, and the junction held 11 bases outside the gene matches. The germline V gene has CDR1 SGHTA and CDR2 FQGTGA. The CDR3 consists of 13 residues.

The table lists this clone with many counts. The chain joins TRBV5-1 to TRBJ1-2, with 8 nucleotides matching TRBD1. Germline V gives CDR1 SGHRS, CDR2 YFSETQ. The CDR3 contains 16 residues. Germline trimming cut 4 bases from V and 3 bases from J; bases unmatched to any gene: 11. CDR3 sequence (DNA): TGCGCCAGCAGCAATCTCGGACAGGGTCGAGACTATGGCTACACCTTC. Translated, it gives CASSNLGQGRDYGYTF.

The chain carries TRBV25-1 and TRBJ1-1; 8 nucleotides align to TRBD1. The V and J ends lost 5 bases and 4 bases, in that order; junction bases with no gene match: 9. Germline V CDR1 and CDR2: MGHDK, SYGVNS. This CDR3 contains 15 residues. CDR3 protein: CASSTSGGTFTEAFF. The CDR3 DNA follows: TGTGCCAGCAGTACCTCAGGGGGCACGTTCACTGAAGCTTTCTTT.

The chain employs TRBV14 and TRBJ2-1, with 13 bases aligning to TRBD2. The CDR3 is 16 amino acids. Germline values: CDR1 SGHDN, CDR2 FVKESK. J gave up 7 bases and V 3 bases, and 6 bases lay outside the gene matches. This CDR3 is CASSQATSGGSNEQFF. CDR3 nucleotides: TGTGCCAGCAGCCAGGCGACTAGCGGGGGGAGTAATGAGCAGTTCTTC.

The chain has TRBV20-1 and TRBJ2-7; TRBD2 matches at 9 bases. The CDR3 sequence is 14 residues long. The trim removed 3 bases at V and 6 bases at J, leaving 9 bases unmatched. Germline CDR1 reads DFQATT; CDR2 reads SNEGSKA (reference sequence). The CDR3 loop is CSASFAGGLREQYF. CDR3 DNA sequence: TGCAGTGCTAGTTTTGCGGGAGGGCTTCGCGAGCAGTACTTC.

This clone was recorded only once. This chain uses TRBV4-3 with TRBJ1-2; tentatively, D is TRBD1 (5 bases). In germline, CDR1 is LGHNA, CDR2 YSLEER. V was shortened by 0 bases and J by 4 bases, with 12 bases between the two germline ends. There are 15 residues in the CDR3. DNA for the CDR3: TGCGCCAGCAGCCAAGAGGTACAGGCCCTCTATGGCTACACCTTC. This gives the protein CASSQEVQALYGYTF.

This clone was seen more than once but under ten times. CDR3 bases: TGTGCCAGCAGCTTATCGATCCTAGCGGAGAGACTAGCCAAAAACATTCAGTACTTC. Protein product: CASSLSILAERLAKNIQYF. The chain couples TRBV7-3 to TRBJ2-4; 7 bases map to TRBD2. The CDR3 is made up of 19 amino acids. Germline V gives CDR1 SGHTA, CDR2 FQGTGA. Trimming removed 2 bases from V and 0 bases from J; junction bases left unmatched: 13.

The chain uses TRBV11-2 and TRBJ2-7; D is perhaps TRBD1 (6 bases). In germline, CDR1 is SGHAT, CDR2 FQNNGV. This CDR3 has 15 residues. V shed 5 bases and J shed 5 bases, with 19 bases lying between them. The CDR3 is CASSTMGHYGDEQYF. The CDR3 region has the DNA TGTGCCAGCAGCACTATGGGACATTACGGGGACGAGCAGTACTTC.

The chain combines TRBV24-1 with TRBJ2-3; tentatively, D is TRBD1 (6 bases). The germline V and J ends were trimmed by 1 base and 4 bases, with 11 bases remaining between them. The germline gives CDR1 KGHDR, CDR2 SFDVKD. The CDR3 runs 15 residues. This CDR3 is CATSDLEGVADTQYF. The CDR3 coding sequence is TGTGCCACCAGTGATTTAGAGGGGGTGGCAGATACGCAGTATTTT.

This clone appeared a few times. The chain has TRBV27 and TRBJ1-6; the match to TRBD1 covers 8 bases. V was clipped by 5 bases and J by 10 bases; unmatched bases: 1. Germline V CDR1 and CDR2: MNHEY, SMNVEV (reference sequence). The CDR3 runs 12 residues. The CDR3: CASSGTGSPLHF. The CDR3 region has the DNA TGTGCCAGCAGTGGGACAGGCTCACCCCTCCACTTT.

CDR3 coding DNA: TGCGCCAGCAGCTTGGCGCCACCTACCACAGATACGCAGTATTTT. Its protein product is CASSLAPPTTDTQYF. This rearrangement joins TRBV5-1 to TRBJ2-3; no reliable D call. The V end lost 0 bases, the J end lost 2 bases, and 10 bases lay between the germline ends. The germline V gene encodes CDR1 SGHRS and CDR2 YFSETQ. This CDR3 is 15 amino acids long.

The chain carries TRBV4-2 and TRBJ1-2; perhaps TRBD1 as D (5 bases). The CDR3 sequence is 16 residues long. The germline gives CDR1 LGHNA, CDR2 YNFKEQ. Trimming left V 1 base short and J 4 bases short, with 16 bases between. The CDR3 reads CASSQVGGAEGYGYTF. The CDR3, as DNA: TGTGCCAGCAGCCAAGTCGGCGGGGCTGAAGGCTATGGCTACACCTTC.

The chain carries TRBV20-1 and TRBJ1-1; tentative D call: TRBD1 (5 bases). The CDR3 extends over 13 amino acids. Germline V CDR1 and CDR2: DFQATT, SNEGSKA (reference sequence). Deletions cut 3 bases from V and 1 base from J, with 9 bases between. CDR3 DNA sequence: TGCAGTGCTAGTGCGGACAAGAACACTGAAGCTTTCTTT. It yields the protein CSASADKNTEAFF.

The V call is TRBV5-1, the J call TRBJ2-1; no clear D gene. CDR3 length: 15 residues. The ends were cut back, 0 bases at V and 9 bases at J, with 16 bases in the middle. CDR1 is SGHRS, CDR2 YFSETQ, per germline. The CDR3 DNA is TGCGCCAGCAGCTTGGCCCCCTCTCACTCCGTTGAGCAGTTCTTC. Its translation is CASSLAPSHSVEQFF.

The V and J genes are TRBV2 and TRBJ2-2, with D possibly TRBD1 on 5 matching bases. The CDR3 runs to 15 residues. Per the germline V gene, CDR1 is SNHLY and CDR2 is FYNNEI. Trimming removed 6 bases from V and 4 bases from J, with 15 bases in between. The CDR3 sequence: CASSPGHDRTGELFF. The CDR3, as DNA: TGTGCCAGCAGCCCAGGGCATGACCGCACCGGGGAGCTGTTTTTT.

The chain has TRBV5-1 and TRBJ2-3, with unresolved D. Looked up from germline, CDR1 is SGHRS and CDR2 is YFSETQ. Trimming stripped 3 bases from V and 7 bases from J, with 24 bases between. The CDR3 has 17 amino acids. The CDR3 loop is CASSSTPPTILQYTQYF. DNA of the CDR3: TGCGCCAGCAGCTCGACACCCCCAACCATCCTCCAATATACGCAGTATTTT.

This chain links TRBV27 with TRBJ1-2; the D is unclear. Between the trimmed V and J ends, which lost 5 bases and 6 bases, there was a span of 13 bases. Germline V gene lookup returns CDR1 MNHEY and CDR2 SMNVEV (reference sequence). This CDR3 region has 13 residues. In DNA form, the CDR3 reads TGTGCCAGCAGTAATGCCCGGTATGATGGCTACACCTTC. Amino acid sequence: CASSNARYDGYTF.

The chain combines TRBV7-9 with TRBJ2-5; 7 bases agree with TRBD2. The germline V gene encodes CDR1 SEHNR and CDR2 FQNEAQ (reference sequence). The CDR3 is made up of 13 amino acids. The V segment lost 5 bases and the J segment 2 bases; nucleotides outside the gene matches: 2. CDR3: CASSGDYQETQYF. The CDR3 DNA reads as TGTGCCAGCAGCGGGGACTATCAAGAGACCCAGTACTTC.